Below are 2 T cell receptor beta chains sequenced from a single sample in a study of T cell responses to AZD1222 COVID-19 vaccine. Only in-frame clones appear in the TCRdb table, and some are missing; sequencing was by immunoSEQ multiplex PCR. The sample contains 75,000 to 100,000 clones, 70% to 90% of which appear only once. The starting material was peripheral blood, obtained on day 0 of AZD1222 vaccination. These receptors all come from an adult in good health.

This sequence joins TRBV11-2 and TRBJ1-2, with TRBD1 matching over 7 bases. The CDR3 loop spans 14 amino acids. The V and J ends lost 1 base and 8 bases, in that order; junction bases with no gene match: 7. The V gene's germline CDR1 is SGHAT and CDR2 FQNNGV. This CDR3 is CASSLADRVVGYTF. The CDR3 nucleotides are TGTGCCAGCAGCTTAGCCGACAGGGTTGTCGGCTACACCTTC.

The chain combines TRBV18 with TRBJ1-4; TRBD1 matches 7 bases. This CDR3 is 13 amino acids long. From germline, CDR1 is KGHSH and CDR2 LQKENI. V lost 1 base and J lost 7; bases outside the gene matches: 0. CDR3 protein: CASSPQGAEKLFF. Here the CDR3 DNA reads TGTGCCAGCTCACCACAGGGGGCTGAAAAACTGTTTTTT.